This T cell receptor (beta chain) was found in a study of blood T cell repertoires in COVID-19. The overall study: Some COVID-19 samples were acute and others convalescent; all came from the United States, Italy and Spain.

V was clipped by 3 bases and J by 6 bases; unmatched bases: 4. This CDR3 is 13 amino acids long. From germline, CDR1 is SEHNR and CDR2 FQNEAQ (reference sequence). Using immunoSEQ multiplex PCR, the repertoire was profiled, and TCRdb retains in-frame clones only, with some absent. The sample consists of fewer than 300,000 clones, 88% of them appearing once. The TCR was taken from a man in his sixties who had recovered from COVID-19. V is TRBV7-9 and J is TRBJ1-2, with TRBD1 matching 7 bases. The sample taken for sequencing was peripheral blood. DNA of the CDR3: TGTGCCAGCAGCTTCAGACAGGGACATGGCTACACCTTC. Translation: CASSFRQGHGYTF.